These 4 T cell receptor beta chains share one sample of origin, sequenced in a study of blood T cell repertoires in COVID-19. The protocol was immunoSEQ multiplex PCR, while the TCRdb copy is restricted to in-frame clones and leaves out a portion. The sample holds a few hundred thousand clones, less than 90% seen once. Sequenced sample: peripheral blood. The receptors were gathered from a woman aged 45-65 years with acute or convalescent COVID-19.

The CDR3 region has the DNA TGCAGTGCTAGAGGGCCAGGGGAAGCTTTCTTT. It codes for CSARGPGEAFF. The chain joins TRBV20-1 to TRBJ1-1; weak D call: TRBD1 (5 bases). Germline loops: CDR1 DFQATT, CDR2 SNEGSKA (reference sequence). This CDR3 contains 11 residues. The V gene lost 1 base and the J gene lost 8 bases, with 8 bases spanning the gap.

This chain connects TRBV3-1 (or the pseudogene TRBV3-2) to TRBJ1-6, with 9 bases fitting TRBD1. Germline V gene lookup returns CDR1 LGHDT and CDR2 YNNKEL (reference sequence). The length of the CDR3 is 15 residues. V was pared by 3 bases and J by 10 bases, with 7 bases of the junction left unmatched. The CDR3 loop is CASSQGGTGQSPLHF. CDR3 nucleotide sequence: TGTGCCAGCAGCCAGGGCGGGACAGGGCAATCACCCCTCCACTTT.

The DNA for the CDR3 is TGTGCCAGCAGCTCCCCGGCTAGCGGGAGTTCGTTGATTCAGTACTTC. Translation gives CASSSPASGSSLIQYF. The V call is TRBV7-8, the J call TRBJ2-4; 10 bases are shared with TRBD2. The CDR3 length is 16 residues. The germline gives CDR1 SGHVS, CDR2 FQNEAQ. The junction had 13 bases not matched to a gene; V was cut back by 4 bases and J by 10 bases.

CDR3 residues: CASSFGQVNTGELFF. DNA of the CDR3: TGTGCCAGCAGTTTTGGGCAGGTTAACACCGGGGAGCTGTTTTTT. The genes are TRBV6-2 or TRBV6-3 and TRBJ2-2; no definite D call. Deletions cut 4 bases from V and 2 bases from J, with 11 bases between. The CDR3 totals 15 residues. Germline lookup yields CDR1 MNHEY and CDR2 SVGEGT.